There are many counts of the clone carrying this T cell receptor (beta chain). No antigen is known for it. The sample comes from a study of T-cell reconstitution after alpha-beta-depleted transplantation in children. Unique molecular identifiers were incorporated when the TCRbeta library was constructed. A single record per CDR3 protein comes from TCRdb applying MiXCR to the PCR reads. The profile shows under 850,000 distinct CDR3 sequences, approximately 14% of them singletons. Overall study findings and caveats: Diversity and T-cell counts at one year after transplant derived mostly from new T cells. Recipient T cells and thymic progenitors that survived gave rise to the high TCRbeta diversity observed at day 60 in some patients. By about two months after transplant, alpha-beta T cells reportedly arose from several hundred graft clones that had expanded.

There are 17 residues in the CDR3. Per the germline V gene, CDR1 is SEHNR and CDR2 is FQNEAQ (reference sequence). Deletions cut 5 bases from V and 0 bases from J, with 17 bases between. This chain uses TRBV7-9 with TRBJ2-1, with TRBD1 as a possible D gene (5 bases). The receptor's source is a girl aged 2 to 10 with congenital amegakaryocytic thrombocytopenia, due to receive a stem cell transplant. Sample: PBMCs, taken before TCRalphabeta/CD19-depleted stem cell transplant. The CDR3 DNA is TGTGCCAGCAGCATAAGACAGATCGTAAGCTCCTACAATGAGCAGTTCTTC. Encoded protein: CASSIRQIVSSYNEQFF.